A single T cell receptor (beta chain) is shown here with its context. These data originate in a study of early T cells in non-severe SARS-CoV-2 infection. TCRdb itself ran the 5' RACE reads through MiXCR, one entry per CDR3 protein. Of around 80,000 distinct CDR3 sequences in the sample, more than 9% were seen once. Germline V CDR1 and CDR2: MDHEN, SYDVKM. V gave up 6 bases and J gave up 3 bases, with 15 bases separating them. The length of the CDR3 is 14 residues. The receptor comes from an adult who was a healthcare worker with PCR-confirmed SARS-CoV-2 infection or an uninfected control (not recorded which). The chain combines TRBV28 with TRBJ2-7, with D hard to call. Sequencing was performed on whole blood, taken at baseline. CDR3 sequence: CASSSHGSLYEQYF. CDR3 coding DNA: TGTGCCAGCAGCTCCCACGGCAGCCTCTACGAGCAGTACTTC.